These 11 T cell receptor beta chains were all obtained from the same sample, sequenced in a study of blood T cell repertoires in COVID-19. Assay: immunoSEQ multiplex PCR; the TCRdb copy retains only in-frame clones and omits some. Among some 150,000 clones listed, 86% were seen once. The sample comprised peripheral blood. These receptors all come from a woman aged 55-75 years with acute or convalescent COVID-19.

The rearrangement links TRBV5-4 to TRBJ1-2; 10 bases line up with TRBD1. Germline V gives CDR1 SGHNT, CDR2 YYREEE (reference sequence). This CDR3 comprises 15 residues. V shed 2 bases, J shed 6 bases, and the junction held 7 bases outside the gene matches. Written as DNA, the CDR3 is TGTGCCAGCAGCTTTCCCCGGGACAGGGGAAATGGCTACACCTTC. Translation gives CASSFPRDRGNGYTF.

The rearrangement links TRBV6-4 to TRBJ2-2, with TRBD2 matching over 10 bases. The CDR3 is made up of 17 amino acids. Germline-derived CDR1 and CDR2 are MRHNA and SNTAGT. Trimming took 3 bases from V and 2 from J; bases not matched to a gene: 6. The CDR3 here is CASSESSGGANTGELFF. The CDR3 bases are TGTGCCAGCAGTGAGTCTAGCGGGGGTGCTAACACCGGGGAGCTGTTTTTT.

V gene TRBV3-1 (or the pseudogene TRBV3-2) combines with J gene TRBJ2-1; TRBD2 aligns across 10 bases. Germline assignment: CDR1 LGHDT and CDR2 YNNKEL (reference sequence). V trimming: 7 bases; J trimming: 9 bases; junction bases outside the gene matches: 15. This CDR3 spans 16 amino acids. As DNA, the CDR3 is TGTGCCAGCACCTCACCGGGAGCGGGGGGGCAGGGTGAGCAGTTCTTC. This codes for CASTSPGAGGQGEQFF.

The gene calls are TRBV28 and TRBJ1-6; the match to TRBD1 covers 8 bases. Germline lookup yields CDR1 MDHEN and CDR2 SYDVKM. The CDR3 extends over 15 amino acids. V lost 9 bases, J lost 4 bases, and 8 bases stayed unmatched. Written as DNA, the CDR3 is TGTGCCAGTAGACCACAGGGGGGTTATAATTCACCCCTCCACTTT. This gives the protein CASRPQGGYNSPLHF.

This chain links TRBV27 with TRBJ1-5; 7 bases map to TRBD1. CDR1 MNHEY and CDR2 SMNVEV come from the germline V gene (reference sequence). V gave up 4 bases and J gave up 4 bases; unmatched junction bases: 7. This CDR3 contains 15 residues. CDR3 in DNA: TGTGCCAGCAGTTCGGGTACAGGGGCTAATCAGCCCCAGCATTTT. It codes for CASSSGTGANQPQHF.

The J gene is TRBJ1-1, the V gene TRBV15; 7 nucleotides agree with TRBD1. The CDR3 is made up of 17 amino acids. The V gene end was trimmed by 0 bases and the J gene end by 1 base; junction bases not matched to a gene: 8. CDR1 and CDR2 from the germline V gene are LNHNV and YYDKDF (reference sequence). CDR3 residues: CATSRDPRTGRNTEAFF. The CDR3 nucleotides are TGTGCCACCAGCAGAGACCCTCGGACAGGAAGGAACACTGAAGCTTTCTTT.

J is TRBJ1-2 and V is TRBV30; no clear D gene. This CDR3 region has 14 residues. The germline gives CDR1 GTSNPN, CDR2 SVGIG (reference sequence). Trimming left V 3 bases short and J 4 bases short, with 15 bases between. The CDR3 DNA follows: TGTGCCTGGAGAGGAGACGGCCCGGGCTATGGCTACACCTTC. Translated: CAWRGDGPGYGYTF. Combining the CDR3 with reference TRBV30 and TRBJ1-2 gives the whole variable domain SQTIHQWPATLVQPVGSPLSLECTVEGTSNPNLYWYRQAAGRGLQLLFYSVGIGQISSEVPQNLSASRPQDRQFILSSKKLLLSDSGFYLCAWRGDGPGYGYTFGSGTRLTVV.

The chain carries TRBV11-2 and TRBJ2-7; TRBD1 matches at 8 bases. The CDR3 is 17 amino acids. Germline CDR1 and CDR2: SGHAT and FQNNGV. With 2 bases clipped from V and 5 bases from J, the junction kept 14 bases outside the gene matches. CDR3 coding DNA: TGTGCCAGCAGCTTAACAGGGGGGCACAATACAAGGAACGAGCAGTACTTC. It specifies CASSLTGGHNTRNEQYF.

The genes are TRBV6-2 or TRBV6-3 and TRBJ2-1; 15 bases map to TRBD2. The germline CDR1 and CDR2 sequences are MNHEY and SVGEGT. J gave up 8 bases and V 5 bases, and 19 bases lay outside the gene matches. The CDR3 is 20 residues long. CDR3 nucleotides: TGTGCCAGCAGTAGGGGGACTAGCGGGGGGCCCAACCCTCTCGGCTATGAGCAGTTCTTC. Amino acids: CASSRGTSGGPNPLGYEQFF.

This clone was counted once. One junction end does not reproduce the germline sequence, and a read error may be involved. The chain has TRBV3-1 (or the pseudogene TRBV3-2) and TRBJ1-4; 7 bases fit TRBD1. The CDR3 covers 13 residues. CDR1 is LGHDT, CDR2 YNNKEL, per germline (reference sequence). The CDR3 spells CASSQETADRVIF. The CDR3 DNA follows: TGTGCCAGCAGCCAAGAGACAGCTGACAGGGTGATTTTT.

V and J are TRBV12-3 or TRBV12-4 and TRBJ1-3; D unclear. V lost 4 bases to trimming and J lost 4 bases, with 8 bases between them. CDR3 length: 13 residues. The CDR3 DNA sequence: TGTGCCAGCAGTTCGATCAGAGGAAACACCATATATTTT. It is translated as CASSSIRGNTIYF.